These T cell receptor beta chains were read from a single sample in a study of blood T cell repertoires in COVID-19. TCRdb's table, derived via immunoSEQ multiplex PCR, lists solely in-frame clones and lacks some. Among roughly 300,000 clones, roughly nine tenths were seen once, and the ten largest hold approximately 17%. Sequenced sample: PBMCs or T cells enriched from blood (not recorded which). These receptor sequences come from a woman in her twenties or thirties who had recovered from COVID-19. The CDR3 runs from the conserved cysteine through the conserved F or W. The D gene is left open where the match is weak. The listing skips clone size in some rows; elsewhere it reads once, few, many or a size class.

j_call: TRBJ1-2; d_call: .; clone_size: .; v_call: TRBV11-2; cdr3_aa: CASSLGGGYGYTF; cdr3_nt: TGTGCCAGCAGCTTAGGAGGCGGCTATGGCTACACCTTC
j_call: TRBJ1-5; d_call: TRBD1; clone_size: .; v_call: TRBV6-5; cdr3_aa: CASDLDGTGGQPQHF; cdr3_nt: TGTGCCAGCGATCTCGACGGGACAGGGGGTCAGCCCCAGCATTTT
j_call: TRBJ2-5; d_call: TRBD1; clone_size: .; v_call: TRBV15; cdr3_aa: CATSSDRVYQETQYF; cdr3_nt: TGTGCCACCAGCAGCGACAGGGTGTATCAAGAGACCCAGTACTTC
j_call: TRBJ1-4; d_call: TRBD1; clone_size: .; v_call: TRBV7-9; cdr3_aa: CASSRTGGNEKLFF; cdr3_nt: TGTGCCAGCAGCCGGACAGGGGGAAATGAAAAACTGTTTTTT
j_call: TRBJ1-2; d_call: .; clone_size: .; v_call: TRBV29-1; cdr3_aa: CSVVPKNRPSGKYGYTF; cdr3_nt: TGCAGCGTTGTGCCTAAGAACCGCCCAAGCGGGAAGTATGGCTACACCTTC
j_call: TRBJ1-2; d_call: .; clone_size: .; v_call: TRBV19; cdr3_aa: CASSIGQGRGYTF; cdr3_nt: TGTGCCAGTAGTATTGGGCAGGGCCGTGGCTACACCTTC
j_call: TRBJ1-1; d_call: .; clone_size: .; v_call: TRBV10-3; cdr3_aa: CAISSVGPKPTEAFF; cdr3_nt: TGTGCCATCAGTTCGGTTGGGCCAAAACCGACCGAAGCTTTCTTT
j_call: TRBJ2-1; d_call: .; clone_size: .; v_call: TRBV28; cdr3_aa: CASTRTGWHEQFF; cdr3_nt: TGTGCCAGCACCCGGACTGGCTGGCATGAGCAGTTCTTC
j_call: TRBJ2-1; d_call: .; clone_size: .; v_call: TRBV7-9; cdr3_aa: CASSSTWGLANNEQFF; cdr3_nt: TGTGCCAGCAGCTCTACATGGGGGCTAGCAAACAATGAGCAGTTCTTC
j_call: TRBJ2-3; d_call: .; clone_size: .; v_call: TRBV3-1/TRBV3-2; cdr3_aa: CASSQDLSSREDTQYF; cdr3_nt: TGTGCCAGCAGCCAAGATTTGAGTTCCCGGGAGGATACGCAGTATTTT
j_call: TRBJ2-2; d_call: .; clone_size: .; v_call: TRBV24-1; cdr3_aa: CATSDFEENTGELFF; cdr3_nt: TGTGCCACCAGTGATTTTGAGGAGAACACCGGGGAGCTGTTTTTT
j_call: TRBJ2-3; d_call: TRBD2; clone_size: .; v_call: TRBV19; cdr3_aa: CASTQGRGGRLDTQYF; cdr3_nt: TGTGCCAGTACCCAAGGCCGGGGGGGCCGGTTAGATACGCAGTATTTT
j_call: TRBJ1-3; d_call: .; clone_size: few; v_call: TRBV12-3/TRBV12-4; cdr3_aa: CASRSGGSTIYF; cdr3_nt: TGTGCCAGCAGATCGGGGGGGAGCACCATATATTTT
j_call: TRBJ2-3; d_call: TRBD2; clone_size: .; v_call: TRBV4-3; cdr3_aa: CASSQDRRGGLGTDTQYF; cdr3_nt: TGCGCCAGCAGCCAAGACAGAAGAGGGGGACTAGGGACAGATACGCAGTATTTT
j_call: TRBJ1-5; d_call: .; clone_size: .; v_call: TRBV4-1; cdr3_aa: CASSQDISQGGQPQHF; cdr3_nt: TGCGCCAGCAGCCAAGATATCTCCCAGGGCGGTCAGCCCCAGCATTTT
j_call: TRBJ1-6; d_call: TRBD1; clone_size: .; v_call: TRBV16; cdr3_aa: CASSLDRGDSPLHF; cdr3_nt: TGTGCCAGCAGCCTGGACAGGGGGGATTCACCCCTCCACTTT
j_call: TRBJ1-2; d_call: TRBD1; clone_size: .; v_call: TRBV6-5; cdr3_aa: CASSSQGSGYTF; cdr3_nt: TGTGCCAGCAGTTCACAGGGGAGCGGCTACACCTTC
j_call: TRBJ2-3; d_call: TRBD2; clone_size: .; v_call: TRBV6-5; cdr3_aa: CAAGGGYTDTQYF; cdr3_nt: TGTGCCGCGGGGGGGGGCTACACAGATACGCAGTATTTT
j_call: TRBJ2-5; d_call: TRBD1; clone_size: .; v_call: TRBV27; cdr3_aa: CASSPWTGQETQYF; cdr3_nt: TGTGCCAGCAGTCCTTGGACAGGGCAAGAGACCCAGTACTTC
j_call: TRBJ1-5; d_call: .; clone_size: .; v_call: TRBV19; cdr3_aa: CASSMFGGLNQPQHF; cdr3_nt: TGTGCCAGTAGTATGTTTGGGGGGTTGAATCAGCCCCAGCATTTT
j_call: TRBJ2-3; d_call: .; clone_size: .; v_call: TRBV28; cdr3_aa: CASSFGGYTQYF; cdr3_nt: TGTGCCAGCAGTTTCGGAGGCTATACGCAGTATTTT
j_call: TRBJ2-3; d_call: .; clone_size: .; v_call: TRBV28; cdr3_aa: CASSPYRGGEDTQYF; cdr3_nt: TGTGCCAGCAGTCCCTACAGGGGGGGGGAAGATACGCAGTATTTT
j_call: TRBJ1-6; d_call: .; clone_size: .; v_call: TRBV18; cdr3_aa: CASSPPGGGPLHF; cdr3_nt: TGTGCCAGCTCACCACCGGGGGGTGGACCCCTCCACTTT
j_call: TRBJ2-3; d_call: TRBD1; clone_size: .; v_call: TRBV7-9; cdr3_aa: CASSVGDRKADTQYF; cdr3_nt: TGTGCCAGCAGCGTTGGGGACAGGAAAGCCGATACGCAGTATTTT
j_call: TRBJ2-7; d_call: .; clone_size: .; v_call: TRBV5-6; cdr3_aa: CASSPTLSALIYEQYF; cdr3_nt: TGTGCCAGCAGCCCTACTCTTAGCGCACTCATCTACGAGCAGTACTTC
j_call: TRBJ2-2; d_call: .; clone_size: .; v_call: TRBV7-3; cdr3_aa: CASSLAPTGELFF; cdr3_nt: TGTGCCAGCAGCTTAGCGCCCACCGGGGAGCTGTTTTTT
j_call: TRBJ2-2; d_call: TRBD2; clone_size: .; v_call: TRBV7-8; cdr3_aa: CASSLVVHGTSGGGGELFF; cdr3_nt: TGTGCCAGCAGCTTAGTGGTTCATGGGACTAGCGGGGGAGGCGGGGAGCTGTTTTTT
j_call: TRBJ2-1; d_call: .; clone_size: once; v_call: TRBV19; cdr3_aa: CASSKRAEGEQFF; cdr3_nt: TGTGCCAGTAGTAAACGGGCGGAGGGGGAGCAGTTCTTC
j_call: TRBJ1-4; d_call: .; clone_size: .; v_call: TRBV28; cdr3_aa: CASSRNSPGELFF; cdr3_nt: TGTGCCAGCAGTCGGAACTCCCCTGGAGAACTGTTTTTT
j_call: TRBJ2-3; d_call: TRBD1; clone_size: .; v_call: TRBV4-3; cdr3_aa: CASSQGQGGSTDTQYF; cdr3_nt: TGCGCCAGCAGCCAAGGACAGGGCGGGAGCACAGATACGCAGTATTTT
j_call: TRBJ2-3; d_call: TRBD2; clone_size: .; v_call: TRBV7-2; cdr3_aa: CASSSPSGSTDTQYF; cdr3_nt: TGTGCCAGCAGCTCGCCTAGCGGGAGCACAGATACGCAGTATTTT
j_call: TRBJ1-4; d_call: .; clone_size: .; v_call: TRBV4-1; cdr3_aa: CASSQLIFNEKLFF; cdr3_nt: TGCGCCAGCAGCCAATTAATATTTAATGAAAAACTGTTTTTT
j_call: TRBJ2-1; d_call: TRBD1; clone_size: .; v_call: TRBV5-6; cdr3_aa: CASRKKPGQELF; cdr3_nt: TGTGCCAGCAGAAAAAAACCGGGACAGGAGCTCTTC
j_call: TRBJ1-2; d_call: .; clone_size: .; v_call: TRBV11-2; cdr3_aa: CASSLNTNYGYTF; cdr3_nt: TGTGCCAGCAGCTTAAATACTAACTATGGCTACACCTTC
j_call: TRBJ2-7; d_call: TRBD2; clone_size: .; v_call: TRBV5-1; cdr3_aa: CASSTRSSGAYEQYF; cdr3_nt: TGCGCCAGCAGCACCCGTTCTAGCGGTGCCTACGAGCAGTACTTC
j_call: TRBJ1-2; d_call: .; clone_size: .; v_call: TRBV30; cdr3_aa: CAWALPPGGYTF; cdr3_nt: TGTGCCTGGGCCCTTCCACCGGGGGGCTACACCTTC
j_call: TRBJ2-3; d_call: .; clone_size: .; v_call: TRBV11-2; cdr3_aa: CASSGDTGTPSTDTQYF; cdr3_nt: TGTGCCAGCAGCGGAGATACCGGGACACCTAGCACAGATACGCAGTATTTT
j_call: TRBJ2-7; d_call: .; clone_size: .; v_call: TRBV7-8; cdr3_aa: CASSRQDAGQYF; cdr3_nt: TGTGCCAGCAGCCGACAGGACGCGGGGCAGTACTTC
j_call: TRBJ1-6; d_call: TRBD1; clone_size: .; v_call: TRBV28; cdr3_aa: CASFKTGMNSPLHF; cdr3_nt: TGTGCCAGCTTTAAGACAGGGATGAATTCACCCCTCCACTTT
j_call: TRBJ1-5; d_call: TRBD1; clone_size: .; v_call: TRBV2; cdr3_aa: CASSERTGASNQPQHF; cdr3_nt: TGTGCCAGCAGTGAACGGACAGGGGCTAGCAATCAGCCCCAGCATTTT
j_call: TRBJ2-1; d_call: TRBD2; clone_size: .; v_call: TRBV4-3; cdr3_aa: CASSQGGLAGVEQFF; cdr3_nt: TGCGCCAGCAGCCAAGGGGGTCTAGCGGGAGTTGAGCAGTTCTTC
j_call: TRBJ2-1; d_call: .; clone_size: .; v_call: TRBV4-3; cdr3_aa: CASSQARGLEDYNEQFF; cdr3_nt: TGCGCCAGCAGCCAAGCGAGAGGACTGGAAGACTACAATGAGCAGTTCTTC
j_call: TRBJ2-2; d_call: TRBD1; clone_size: .; v_call: TRBV10-3; cdr3_aa: CAISEPRDRASGELFF; cdr3_nt: TGTGCCATCAGTGAACCCCGGGACAGGGCGTCCGGGGAGCTGTTTTTT
j_call: TRBJ1-4; d_call: .; clone_size: .; v_call: TRBV5-1; cdr3_aa: CASSLTATNEKLFF; cdr3_nt: TGCGCCAGCAGCTTGACTGCAACTAATGAAAAACTGTTTTTT
j_call: TRBJ1-5; d_call: .; clone_size: few; v_call: TRBV5-3; cdr3_aa: CARSYRGNQPQHF; cdr3_nt: TGTGCCAGAAGTTACAGGGGCAATCAGCCCCAGCATTTT
j_call: TRBJ2-1; d_call: .; clone_size: .; v_call: TRBV30; cdr3_aa: CAWSVLGLGANEQFF; cdr3_nt: TGTGCCTGGAGTGTACTGGGGCTAGGGGCCAATGAGCAGTTCTTC
j_call: TRBJ2-7; d_call: TRBD2; clone_size: .; v_call: TRBV5-6; cdr3_aa: CASSGLVSYEQYF; cdr3_nt: TGTGCCAGCAGCGGACTAGTCTCCTACGAGCAGTACTTC
j_call: TRBJ1-2; d_call: .; clone_size: .; v_call: TRBV5-1; cdr3_aa: CASSLGAGDGYTF; cdr3_nt: TGCGCCAGCAGCTTGGGTGCAGGCGATGGCTACACCTTC
j_call: TRBJ1-1; d_call: .; clone_size: .; v_call: TRBV4-2; cdr3_aa: CASSQDPIYGVAAFF; cdr3_nt: TGTGCCAGCAGCCAAGATCCCATTTACGGGGTGGCGGCTTTCTTT
j_call: TRBJ2-7; d_call: TRBD2; clone_size: .; v_call: TRBV12-3/TRBV12-4; cdr3_aa: CASSSGGEQYF; cdr3_nt: TGTGCCAGCAGTTCCGGGGGGGAGCAGTACTTC
j_call: TRBJ2-3; d_call: TRBD1; clone_size: .; v_call: TRBV27; cdr3_aa: CASSSIQTGGYQDTQYF; cdr3_nt: TGTGCCAGCAGTTCAATCCAGACAGGGGGCTATCAAGATACGCAGTATTTT
j_call: TRBJ2-3; d_call: .; clone_size: .; v_call: TRBV4-2; cdr3_aa: CASRSQTSNTDTQYF; cdr3_nt: TGTGCCAGCAGGTCCCAAACTAGCAACACAGATACGCAGTATTTT
j_call: TRBJ2-5; d_call: TRBD1; clone_size: .; v_call: TRBV5-1; cdr3_aa: CASSHPGQGIQETQYF; cdr3_nt: TGCGCCAGCAGCCACCCGGGACAGGGGATCCAAGAGACCCAGTACTTC
j_call: TRBJ1-1; d_call: TRBD1; clone_size: .; v_call: TRBV27; cdr3_aa: CASSLRDRGPEAFF; cdr3_nt: TGTGCCAGCAGTTTAAGGGACAGGGGGCCTGAAGCTTTCTTT
j_call: TRBJ2-7; d_call: .; clone_size: .; v_call: TRBV15; cdr3_aa: CATSRQRLSYEQYF; cdr3_nt: TGTGCCACCAGCCGGCAGCGTCTCTCGTACGAGCAGTACTTC